Listed below are T cell receptor beta chains from one sample, sequenced in a study of blood T cell repertoires in COVID-19. Sequencing was performed with immunoSEQ multiplex PCR; in TCRdb, only in-frame clones are kept and a portion is missing. The sample records 300,000 to 350,000 clones, 75% to 90% being singletons. Sample: peripheral blood. The receptors come from a man aged 18 to 30 with active or convalescent COVID-19. Both conserved end residues are part of each CDR3. Fields, in order: V gene, clone size, D gene, J gene, CDR3 protein, CDR3 DNA. D genes are given only for firm matches. A row's size may be missing; if present it is once, few, many or a size class.

TRBV27	.	TRBD1	TRBJ1-3	CASQPGQGLSNTIYF	TGTGCCAGTCAGCCGGGACAGGGATTAAGTAACACCATATATTTT
TRBV28	.	.	TRBJ1-1	CASNPGGPMNTEAFF	TGTGCCAGCAACCCGGGAGGGCCCATGAACACTGAAGCTTTCTTT
TRBV5-1	.	TRBD1	TRBJ1-4	CASTLGPEGASEKLFF	TGCGCCAGCACCTTGGGTCCGGAGGGGGCCTCGGAAAAACTGTTTTTT
TRBV19	.	.	TRBJ1-5	CATKQAAGNQPQHF	TGTGCCACCAAACAGGCAGCCGGCAATCAGCCCCAGCATTTT
TRBV3-1/TRBV3-2	.	.	TRBJ1-2	CASSPRSRTNYGYTF	TGTGCCAGCAGCCCACGGAGCAGAACAAACTATGGCTACACCTTC
TRBV29-1	once	.	TRBJ1-2	CSVEQGSRGYTF	TGCAGCGTTGAACAGGGATCGCGGGGCTACACCTTC
TRBV5-4	.	TRBD1	TRBJ2-6	CASSERQGASGANVLTF	TGTGCCAGCAGCGAAAGACAGGGGGCGTCTGGGGCCAACGTCCTGACTTTC
TRBV4-2	.	TRBD2	TRBJ2-7	CASSEGLAGSYEQYF	TGTGCCAGCAGCGAAGGGTTAGCGGGCTCCTACGAGCAGTACTTC
TRBV28	.	TRBD2	TRBJ2-3	CASSLGTSGYTDTQYF	TGTGCCAGCAGTTTAGGGACTAGCGGATACACAGATACGCAGTATTTT
TRBV5-4	.	TRBD2	TRBJ2-1	CASSSLGLASFNEQFF	TGTGCCAGCAGCTCCCTGGGACTAGCGTCTTTCAATGAGCAGTTCTTC
TRBV10-2	.	.	TRBJ2-3	CASSDEGRGTDTQYF	TGCGCCAGCAGTGATGAGGGCAGGGGAACCGATACGCAGTATTTT
TRBV6-2/TRBV6-3	.	.	TRBJ1-6	CASSFGQHNSPLHF	TGTGCCAGCAGTTTCGGACAGCATAATTCACCCCTCCACTTT
TRBV4-1	few	.	TRBJ1-1	CASSQDEGGLNTEAFF	TGCGCCAGCAGCCAAGATGAGGGCGGATTGAACACTGAAGCTTTCTTT
TRBV27	.	.	TRBJ2-3	CASSLFLTDTQYF	TGTGCCAGCAGTTTATTTCTGACAGATACGCAGTATTTT
TRBV5-6	once	.	TRBJ2-2	CASSLVNTGELFF	TGTGCCAGCAGCTTGGTAAACACCGGGGAGCTGTTTTTT
TRBV5-1	.	.	TRBJ2-2	CASSSHPGFPGELFF	TGCGCCAGCAGCTCCCACCCAGGGTTCCCCGGGGAGCTGTTTTTT
TRBV7-9	.	TRBD1	TRBJ1-5	CASSLGQGFGPQHF	TGTGCCAGCAGCCTCGGACAGGGGTTTGGCCCCCAGCATTTT
TRBV2	.	TRBD2	TRBJ2-2	CASSDHRDYSGMNTGELFF	TGTGCCAGCAGTGATCATAGGGACTACTCCGGGATGAACACCGGGGAGCTGTTTTTT
TRBV5-6	.	.	TRBJ1-4	CASSFISTNEKLFF	TGTGCCAGCAGCTTTATATCAACTAATGAAAAACTGTTTTTT